This TCR beta chain was recorded in a study of T-cell reconstitution after alpha-beta-depleted transplantation in children. Unique molecular identifiers were incorporated into the prepared TCRbeta library. MiXCR, run by TCRdb on the PCR reads, gives a single entry per CDR3 protein. Of a few hundred thousand distinct CDR3 sequences in the sample, about a tenth were seen once. Germline CDR1 DFQATT, CDR2 SNEGSKA (reference sequence). The ends lost 1 base at V and 6 bases at J; junction bases unmatched: 8. The CDR3 extends over 15 amino acids. This clonotype came up a few times. This sequence was found in a human donor who donated a stem cell graft to a child with acute myeloid leukemia. This specimen consisted of PBMCs from the stem cell graft donor, obtained from the stem cell graft. The chain joins TRBV20-1 to TRBJ2-7; TRBD2 matches 11 bases. For the CDR3, the DNA is TGCAGTGCTAGAGGGACTAGCGGGCGGGGCGGCGAGCAGTACTTC. It translates to CSARGTSGRGGEQYF.